These 8 T cell receptor beta chains were sequenced from one sample in a study of T cells after yellow fever vaccination. TCRdb called the 5' RACE reads again in MiXCR, with one record for every CDR3 protein. The data contain a few hundred thousand distinct CDR3 sequences, about 3% of them seen just once; the ten biggest clones take up less than 3.5%. The specimen was CD4+ T cells sorted from PBMCs, collected 10 days after the yellow fever booster vaccination. These receptors were collected from a man aged 18-30 years who received the YFV17D yellow fever vaccine.

This clonotype has only a few counts. The rearrangement joins TRBV24-1 to TRBJ2-5, with D perhaps being TRBD1 or TRBD2 (5 bases each). From germline, CDR1 is KGHDR and CDR2 SFDVKD. CDR3 length: 18 amino acids. V lost 3 bases, J lost 1 base, and 20 bases lay in between. Written as DNA, the CDR3 is TGTGCCACCAGTGATGGTGGGACGGCTGGATCCGGCCAAGAGACCCAGTACTTC. This codes for CATSDGGTAGSGQETQYF.

This clonotype was counted between two and nine times. The V call is TRBV20-1, the J call TRBJ1-2, with 7 bases that match TRBD1. Per the germline V gene, CDR1 is DFQATT and CDR2 is SNEGSKA (reference sequence). The CDR3 is made up of 15 amino acids. With 5 bases clipped from V and 2 bases from J, the junction kept 11 bases outside the gene matches. The CDR3 spells CSARAAGGRNYGYTF. The CDR3 DNA sequence: TGCAGTGCTCGGGCCGCAGGGGGGCGAAACTATGGCTACACCTTC.

This clonotype was found many times. V is TRBV30 and J is TRBJ1-4; 7 positions agree with TRBD1. Germline lookup yields CDR1 GTSNPN and CDR2 SVGIG (reference sequence). V shed 2 bases, J shed 7 bases, and the junction held 4 bases outside the gene matches. This CDR3 is built from 13 residues. The CDR3 region has the DNA TGTGCCTGGAGTACCCAGGGGGTTGAAAAACTGTTTTTT. Protein product: CAWSTQGVEKLFF.

This clonotype was observed a few times. This chain connects TRBV5-1 to TRBJ2-7; D is possibly TRBD1 (5 bases). The CDR3 loop spans 13 amino acids. Trimming removed 3 bases from V and 5 bases from J, with 12 bases in between. Germline CDR1 is SGHRS and CDR2 is YFSETQ. CDR3 in DNA: TGCGCCAGCAGCTCCTCAGGGAACCACGAGCAGTACTTC. Translated: CASSSSGNHEQYF.

V usage is TRBV7-2 and J usage is TRBJ1-6; possibly TRBD1 for D (5 bases). CDR3 length equals 16 residues. Deletions cut 1 base from V and 3 bases from J, with 10 bases between. Per germline, CDR1 SGHTA and CDR2 FQGNSA. For the CDR3, the DNA is TGTGCCAGCAGCTTAGAAGGGGCTGACTATAATTCACCCCTCCACTTT. This codes for CASSLEGADYNSPLHF.

This clonotype was seen many times. The chain couples TRBV5-1 to TRBJ2-1, with TRBD2 matching 13 bases. Germline V gene data show CDR1 as SGHRS and CDR2 as YFSETQ. V was pared by 3 bases and J by 2 bases, with 5 bases of the junction left unmatched. This CDR3 has 17 amino acids. As DNA, the CDR3 is TGCGCCAGCAGCTCCGGGACTAGCGGGGATACCTACAATGAGCAGTTCTTC. This gives the protein CASSSGTSGDTYNEQFF. The complete variable domain, with remaining parts taken from reference TRBV5-1 and TRBJ2-1, reads KAGVTQTPRYLIKTRGQQVTLSCSPISGHRSVSWYQQTPGQGLQFLFEYFSETQRNKGNFPGRFSGRQFSNSRSEMNVSTLELGDSALYLCASSSGTSGDTYNEQFFGPGTRLTVL.

This clonotype showed up just a few times. The chain links TRBV5-6 to TRBJ1-6; D not certain. The CDR3 length is 14 residues. In germline, CDR1 is SGHDT, CDR2 YYEEEE. Trimming stripped 0 bases from V and 7 bases from J, with 8 bases between. This CDR3 reads CASSLAQTNSPLHF. CDR3 DNA: TGTGCCAGCAGCTTGGCACAGACCAATTCACCCCTCCACTTT.

This clonotype was detected only a few times. The chain combines TRBV5-4 with TRBJ2-3; D perhaps matches TRBD1 (7 bases). This CDR3 spans 14 amino acids. Germline CDR1 reads SGHNT; CDR2 reads YYREEE (reference sequence). The germline V and J ends were trimmed by 3 bases and 5 bases, with 13 bases remaining between them. The CDR3 is CASSSVQGGDTQYF. CDR3 bases: TGTGCCAGCAGCTCCGTTCAGGGGGGAGATACGCAGTATTTT.